This entry lists 31 T cell receptor beta chains sequenced from one sample in a study of cytomegalovirus exposure and HLA in healthy donors. Primers: 60 Vbeta forward and 13 Jbeta reverse. The method was immunoSEQ multiplex PCR; TCRdb's version includes in-frame clones alone and lacks a portion of them. Of 160,000 or so clones listed, 83% are singletons. The sequenced material came from PBMCs. The receptor set was obtained from a man aged 50 or older in good health and CMV-seropositive.

This sequence joins TRBV10-2 and TRBJ2-5, with 8 bases that match TRBD1. The CDR3 totals 15 residues. In germline, CDR1 is WSHSY, CDR2 SAAADI. V lost 2 bases and J lost 5; bases outside the gene matches: 7. The CDR3 sequence: CASSERSGGRETQYF. In nucleotides, the CDR3 is TGCGCCAGCAGTGAGCGTTCAGGGGGCAGGGAGACCCAGTACTTC.

This clone was detected only a few times. V usage is TRBV10-3 and J usage is TRBJ1-1, with a possible D match to TRBD1 (5 bases). V was pared by 3 bases and J by 1 base, with 18 bases between. Per the germline V gene, CDR1 is ENHRY and CDR2 is SYGVKD. The CDR3 is 17 amino acids. The CDR3 here is CAISDLWRDSRNTEAFF. CDR3 coding DNA: TGTGCCATCAGTGATCTCTGGAGGGACTCGAGGAACACTGAAGCTTTCTTT.

The rearrangement joins TRBV7-6 to TRBJ2-5; TRBD2 agrees at 13 bases. V shed 5 bases, J shed 2 bases, and the junction held 11 bases outside the gene matches. The CDR3 is 18 amino acids. Germline CDR1 reads SGHVS; CDR2 reads FNYEAQ. The CDR3 DNA sequence: TGTGCCAGCAGCCCACGGACTAGCGGGGGAACCTATCAAGAGACCCAGTACTTC. It encodes CASSPRTSGGTYQETQYF.

The chain combines TRBV4-1 with TRBJ2-7; D call uncertain. V gave up 2 bases and J gave up 0 bases, with 8 bases separating them. CDR1 and CDR2 from the germline V gene are MGHRA and YSYEKL. The CDR3 is 14 residues long. The CDR3 protein is CASSQHMSSYEQYF. The CDR3 region has the DNA TGCGCCAGCAGCCAACATATGAGCTCCTACGAGCAGTACTTC.

In its sample, this clone was seen once. Here the CDR3 DNA reads TGCGCCAGCAGCTTGGTGGACAGCCTCGGGGATACGCAGTATTTT. It specifies CASSLVDSLGDTQYF. The chain links TRBV5-1 to TRBJ2-3, with D possibly matching TRBD1 (6 bases). V lost 0 bases and J lost 6, with 14 bases in between. The length of the CDR3 is 15 residues. Germline CDR1 is SGHRS and CDR2 is YFSETQ.

This clone was seen a few times. The V call is TRBV7-6, the J call TRBJ1-2; 7 bases align to TRBD1. Germline V lookup: CDR1 SGHVS, CDR2 FNYEAQ. The CDR3 sequence is 13 residues long. V gave up 5 bases and J gave up 4 bases; unmatched junction bases: 4. This chain's CDR3 is CASSPGQRYGYTF. Written as DNA, the CDR3 is TGTGCCAGCAGCCCGGGACAGCGCTATGGCTACACCTTC.

This chain links TRBV4-2 with TRBJ2-1; 10 bases are shared with TRBD2. This CDR3 is built from 16 residues. Trimming cost V 1 base and J 5 bases; bases outside gene matches: 5. Germline V CDR1 and CDR2: LGHNA, YNFKEQ. CDR3 amino acids: CASSQGLAGANNEQFF. DNA for the CDR3: TGTGCCAGCAGCCAAGGGCTAGCGGGGGCGAACAATGAGCAGTTCTTC.

V and J are TRBV5-1 and TRBJ2-3; 10 bases align to TRBD2. CDR3 size: 15 residues. Looked up from germline, CDR1 is SGHRS and CDR2 is YFSETQ. V was pared by 0 bases and J by 5 bases, with 3 bases of the junction left unmatched. The chain's CDR3 is CASSLVASGGDTQYF. CDR3 nucleotides: TGCGCCAGCAGCTTGGTGGCTAGCGGGGGAGATACGCAGTATTTT.

This clone has only a few counts. CDR3 in amino acids: CASSSQGGTGELFF. In nucleotides, the CDR3 is TGCGCCAGCAGCTCTCAGGGGGGCACCGGGGAGCTGTTTTTT. V is TRBV5-1 and J is TRBJ2-2; TRBD1 is a possible D gene (7 bases). The CDR3 runs to 14 residues. The germline CDR1 and CDR2 sequences are SGHRS and YFSETQ. Trimming cost V 3 bases and J 4 bases, with 10 bases left between them. The variable domain in full, with the rest retrieved from reference TRBV5-1 and TRBJ2-2, is KAGVTQTPRYLIKTRGQQVTLSCSPISGHRSVSWYQQTPGQGLQFLFEYFSETQRNKGNFPGRFSGRQFSNSRSEMNVSTLELGDSALYLCASSSQGGTGELFFGEGSRLTVL.

This clone came up once. The rearrangement joins TRBV4-2 to TRBJ2-5, with 9 bases aligning to TRBD2. The length of the CDR3 is 18 residues. The germline V gene encodes CDR1 LGHNA and CDR2 YNFKEQ. Germline trimming cut 1 base from V and 4 bases from J; bases unmatched to any gene: 13. The CDR3 sequence: CASSQVSSGESPGETQYF. CDR3 nucleotide sequence: TGTGCCAGCAGCCAAGTATCTAGCGGGGAATCACCTGGAGAGACCCAGTACTTC.

The genes are TRBV27 and TRBJ1-1, with D perhaps matching TRBD1 (6 bases). V lost 1 base to trimming and J lost 0 bases, with 15 bases between them. Per germline, CDR1 MNHEY and CDR2 SMNVEV (reference sequence). The CDR3 sequence is 17 residues long. The CDR3 nucleotides are TGTGCCAGCAGTTTATATCCGCCCACAGGGCTGAACACTGAAGCTTTCTTT. This translates into CASSLYPPTGLNTEAFF.

In DNA form, the CDR3 reads TGTGCCAGCAGCAACGGGGGGGCCGAGCTGTTTTTT. Encoded protein: CASSNGGAELFF. The chain is built from TRBV7-9 and TRBJ2-2, with TRBD2 identical over 8 bases. J gave up 11 bases and V 5 bases, and 4 bases lay outside the gene matches. Germline V gene sequence: CDR1 SEHNR, CDR2 FQNEAQ (reference sequence). The CDR3 is made up of 12 amino acids.

The chain links TRBV30 to TRBJ2-3; the match to TRBD2 covers 10 bases. The CDR3 has 14 amino acids. The junction had 2 bases not matched to a gene; V was cut back by 0 bases and J by 5 bases. Per the germline V gene, CDR1 is GTSNPN and CDR2 is SVGIG (reference sequence). CDR3 DNA: TGTGCCTGGAGTGTAGGACTAGCGGAAGATACGCAGTATTTT. Residues: CAWSVGLAEDTQYF.

This chain uses TRBV7-2 with TRBJ2-1, with D hard to call. V was shortened by 0 bases and J by 2 bases, with 8 bases between the two germline ends. CDR3 length: 15 amino acids. Germline CDR1 is SGHTA and CDR2 is FQGNSA. The CDR3 loop is CASSLARLTYNEQFF. The CDR3 bases are TGTGCCAGCAGCTTAGCGCGGCTAACCTACAATGAGCAGTTCTTC.

V and J are TRBV10-3 and TRBJ2-6; D gene uncertain. Trimming cost V 10 bases and J 0 bases, with 7 bases left between them. CDR3 size: 13 residues. Germline CDR1 reads ENHRY; CDR2 reads SYGVKD. The CDR3 sequence is CATYTSGANVLTF. The DNA for the CDR3 is TGTGCCACATACACCTCTGGGGCCAACGTCCTGACTTTC.

This chain connects TRBV29-1 to TRBJ2-1, with TRBD2 identical over 9 bases. The ends lost 7 bases at V and 0 bases at J; junction bases unmatched: 7. CDR1 and CDR2 (germline): SQVTM, ANQGSEA. This CDR3 has 15 amino acids. CDR3 in amino acids: CSARLADSSYNEQFF. CDR3 nucleotide sequence: TGCAGCGCTCGACTAGCGGACAGCTCCTACAATGAGCAGTTCTTC.

The chain is built from TRBV19 and TRBJ1-5, with 10 bases lining up with TRBD1. The germline CDR1 and CDR2 sequences are LNHDA and SQIVND (reference sequence). The CDR3 is 14 residues long. V shed 7 bases, J shed 7 bases, and the junction held 7 bases outside the gene matches. CDR3 residues: CASKRQGAWQPQHF. The CDR3 nucleotides are TGTGCCAGTAAAAGACAGGGGGCTTGGCAGCCCCAGCATTTT.

This chain links TRBV5-1 with TRBJ1-2; D uncertain. The CDR3 totals 15 residues. CDR1 is SGHRS and CDR2 is YFSETQ in the germline V gene. V dropped 0 bases and J dropped 3 bases, with 12 bases sitting between them. CDR3 amino acids: CASSLAASDYYGYTF. CDR3 in DNA: TGCGCCAGCAGCTTGGCCGCGTCGGACTACTATGGCTACACCTTC.

The chain combines TRBV27 with TRBJ2-3, with 10 bases aligning to TRBD2. The CDR3 is made up of 18 amino acids. The germline CDR1 and CDR2 sequences are MNHEY and SMNVEV (reference sequence). The junction had 12 bases not matched to a gene; V was cut back by 1 base and J by 5 bases. CDR3 residues: CASSLFSASGGPGDTQYF. CDR3 nucleotides: TGTGCCAGCAGTTTATTTTCGGCTAGCGGGGGACCGGGAGATACGCAGTATTTT.

Only one count was recorded for this clone. V gene TRBV27 combines with J gene TRBJ2-3; 11 bases are shared with TRBD2. The ends lost 6 bases at V and 11 bases at J; junction bases unmatched: 4. The CDR3 extends over 12 amino acids. The V gene's germline CDR1 is MNHEY and CDR2 SMNVEV (reference sequence). CDR3: CASSSTSGGQYF. As DNA, the CDR3 is TGTGCCAGCAGCTCTACTAGCGGGGGGCAGTATTTT.

The table lists this clone with a count of one. This chain uses TRBV19 with TRBJ1-5; TRBD1 matches 9 bases. Unmatched junction bases numbered 14, after V lost 6 bases and J lost 2 bases. Germline loops: CDR1 LNHDA, CDR2 SQIVND (reference sequence). This CDR3 comprises 18 residues. The CDR3: CASSTGGIGFVGNQPQHF. CDR3 sequence (DNA): TGTGCCAGTAGCACAGGGGGCATTGGTTTTGTAGGCAATCAGCCCCAGCATTTT.

This sequence joins TRBV7-6 and TRBJ2-1; perhaps TRBD2 as D (6 bases). The V end lost 5 bases, the J end lost 6 bases, and 17 bases lay between the germline ends. Germline V gene lookup returns CDR1 SGHVS and CDR2 FNYEAQ. The CDR3 contains 15 residues. CDR3 protein: CASSPGGIIPNEQFF. CDR3 DNA sequence: TGTGCCAGCAGCCCTGGGGGGATCATTCCCAATGAGCAGTTCTTC.

The chain combines TRBV7-2 with TRBJ2-2; no definite D call. CDR1 and CDR2 (germline): SGHTA, FQGNSA. Trimming stripped 1 base from V and 5 bases from J, with 14 bases between. The CDR3 length is 16 residues. In DNA, the CDR3 is TGTGCCAGCAGCTTAGTGGTCCAGGAATTAACCGGGGAGCTGTTTTTT. Residues: CASSLVVQELTGELFF.

This chain links TRBV2 with TRBJ1-1, with 9 nucleotides matching TRBD1. The CDR3 sequence is 10 residues long. Germline assignment: CDR1 SNHLY and CDR2 FYNNEI. Unmatched junction bases numbered 3, after V lost 8 bases and J lost 11 bases. CDR3 in DNA: TGTGCCAGCGGACAGGGGTTGGCTTTCTTT. This encodes CASGQGLAFF.

This clone was seen a few times. The chain combines TRBV6-8 with TRBJ2-1; 13 nucleotides match TRBD2. CDR1 and CDR2 (germline): MNHGY, SAAAGT. The V and J ends lost 0 bases and 9 bases, in that order; junction bases with no gene match: 20. The CDR3 is made up of 21 amino acids. The CDR3 reads CASSYSGQELPGLAGPCEQFF. In DNA, the CDR3 is TGTGCCAGCAGTTACTCGGGACAGGAGTTACCGGGACTAGCGGGACCCTGTGAGCAGTTCTTC.

This chain connects TRBV6-1 to TRBJ2-1; TRBD2 aligns across 12 bases. Per germline, CDR1 MNHNS and CDR2 SASEGT. CDR3 size: 15 residues. Germline trimming cut 4 bases from V and 8 bases from J; bases unmatched to any gene: 6. In DNA form, the CDR3 reads TGTGCCAGCAGTGGACTAGCGGGAGCTAAGGATGAGCAGTTCTTC. This encodes CASSGLAGAKDEQFF.

The gene calls are TRBV18 and TRBJ2-1, with 7 bases fitting TRBD2. V gave up 5 bases and J gave up 2 bases; unmatched junction bases: 6. Looked up from germline, CDR1 is KGHSH and CDR2 is LQKENI. This CDR3 is 15 amino acids long. CDR3 DNA sequence: TGTGCCAGCTCAGGAGCGGGAACTGCCTACAATGAGCAGTTCTTC. Residues: CASSGAGTAYNEQFF.

The V call is TRBV28, the J call TRBJ2-1, with 11 bases aligning to TRBD1. Per germline, CDR1 MDHEN and CDR2 SYDVKM. After removal of 3 bases from V and 6 bases from J, the junction contained 10 bases not matched to a gene. CDR3 size: 17 residues. Here the CDR3 reads CASSLLGEGTGGNEQFF. The CDR3 DNA sequence: TGTGCCAGCAGTTTGTTGGGGGAGGGGACAGGGGGCAATGAGCAGTTCTTC.

The genes are TRBV7-2 and TRBJ1-1, with a possible D match to TRBD1 (5 bases). CDR3 length equals 13 residues. CDR1 SGHTA and CDR2 FQGNSA come from the germline V gene. V was cut by 3 bases and J by 4 bases, with 9 bases left in between. CDR3 amino acids: CASSLSRVTEAFF. The CDR3 DNA reads as TGTGCCAGCAGCTTGTCCAGGGTCACTGAAGCTTTCTTT.

The CDR3 DNA reads as TGTGCCAGCAGCCAAGCAAGAGGGCTGGAGACCCAGTACTTC. Protein sequence: CASSQARGLETQYF. The chain combines TRBV14 with TRBJ2-5; possible D gene TRBD2, 5 bases. From germline, CDR1 is SGHDN and CDR2 FVKESK. Trimming pared 1 base from V and 5 bases from J, leaving 11 bases between. This CDR3 contains 14 residues.

The chain has TRBV6-1 and TRBJ2-3; 8 bases map to TRBD2. This CDR3 comprises 14 residues. After removal of 4 bases from V and 3 bases from J, the junction contained 3 bases not matched to a gene. From germline, CDR1 is MNHNS and CDR2 SASEGT. The CDR3 here is CASSVRGGTDTQYF. CDR3 nucleotide sequence: TGTGCCAGCAGTGTTCGGGGGGGGACAGATACGCAGTATTTT.